This T cell receptor (beta chain) was retrieved from a study of cytomegalovirus exposure and HLA in healthy donors. TCRdb keeps only in-frame clones here, not all; method: immunoSEQ multiplex PCR. Among 100,000 to 150,000 clones listed, around 96% were seen once. This clone was seen a single time. V was pared by 1 base and J by 0 bases, with 5 bases between. The CDR3 totals 14 residues. Per germline, CDR1 LNHNV and CDR2 YYDKDF (reference sequence). Specimen: PBMCs. The source is a man aged 18 to 29 in good health and CMV-seronegative. The chain links TRBV15 to TRBJ2-3; a weak D match, TRBD2 (5 bases). Written as DNA, the CDR3 is TGTGCCACCAGCAGAGGGGAGAGCACAGATACGCAGTATTTT. It specifies CATSRGESTDTQYF. The variable domain in full, completed from reference TRBV15 and TRBJ2-3, reads DAMVIQNPRYQVTQFGKPVTLSCSQTLNHNVMYWYQQKSSQAPKLLFHYYDKDFNNEADTPDNFQSRRPNTSFCFLDIRSPGLGDTAMYLCATSRGESTDTQYFGPGTRLTVL.